Listed here are 21 T cell receptor beta chains from one sample, sequenced in a study of blood T cell repertoires in COVID-19. Profiled with immunoSEQ multiplex PCR; TCRdb holds only in-frame clones, not every one. The data show tens of thousands of clones, with 84% seen just once and over 9.5% held by the top ten. Sequencing was done on a sample of peripheral blood. The receptors originated from a human donor in a cohort sampled during active COVID-19.

The CDR3 region is CASRSRGSISGGYTF. In DNA form, the CDR3 reads TGTGCCAGCAGATCCCGGGGGTCTATCTCGGGGGGCTACACCTTC. The chain employs TRBV2 and TRBJ1-2; perhaps TRBD1 as D (5 bases). The V and J ends lost 6 bases and 8 bases respectively, with 22 bases between them. In germline, CDR1 is SNHLY, CDR2 FYNNEI. CDR3 length: 15 residues.

This chain uses TRBV3-1 (or the pseudogene TRBV3-2) with TRBJ2-5, with a weak D call TRBD2 (6 bases). The germline V gene encodes CDR1 LGHDT and CDR2 YNNKEL (reference sequence). The length of the CDR3 is 14 residues. V dropped 1 base and J dropped 1 base, with 7 bases sitting between them. This chain's CDR3 is CASSQVGGQETQYF. The CDR3 DNA reads as TGTGCCAGCAGCCAAGTGGGGGGCCAAGAGACCCAGTACTTC.

The gene calls are TRBV10-3 and TRBJ1-1; 8 bases align to TRBD1. The CDR3 spans 13 residues. The germline gives CDR1 ENHRY, CDR2 SYGVKD. Trimming cost V 7 bases and J 8 bases; bases outside gene matches: 9. The CDR3 spells CAINRNRGEEAFF. The CDR3 DNA is TGTGCCATCAACCGAAACAGGGGGGAAGAAGCTTTCTTT.

This clone occurred a few times. The rearrangement joins TRBV7-9 to TRBJ2-7; weak D call: TRBD1 (6 bases). Germline loops: CDR1 SEHNR, CDR2 FQNEAQ (reference sequence). The germline V and J ends were trimmed by 5 bases and 5 bases, with 16 bases remaining between them. The CDR3 consists of 14 residues. CDR3 in amino acids: CASSRGHRVDEQYF. CDR3 sequence (DNA): TGTGCCAGCAGCCGCGGACACAGGGTCGACGAGCAGTACTTC.

This clone has only a few counts. The V gene is TRBV5-4, the J gene TRBJ2-1; D might be TRBD2 (6 bases). The CDR3 has 14 amino acids. CDR1 SGHNT and CDR2 YYREEE come from the germline V gene (reference sequence). V was clipped by 4 bases and J by 6 bases, with 14 bases between them. For the CDR3, the DNA is TGTGCCAGCAGCAACGCGGGACCTCGCAATGAGCAGTTCTTC. Residues: CASSNAGPRNEQFF.

The CDR3 DNA reads TGTGCCAGCAGCTTATTGGGGGACACCAATGAAAAACTGTTTTTT. It encodes CASSLLGDTNEKLFF. The chain has TRBV7-8 and TRBJ1-4; possibly TRBD1 for D (6 bases). CDR1 and CDR2 (germline): SGHVS, FQNEAQ. V shed 2 bases and J shed 5 bases, with 12 bases lying between them. CDR3 length: 15 amino acids.

This chain links TRBV5-1 with TRBJ2-5; D possibly corresponds to TRBD1 (6 bases). The CDR3 is made up of 14 amino acids. Trimming removed 4 bases at V and 5 bases at J, with 15 bases between. Germline V gene sequence: CDR1 SGHRS, CDR2 YFSETQ. Written as DNA, the CDR3 is TGCGCCAGCAGCCATACAGGGATCCAGGAGACCCAGTACTTC. Protein: CASSHTGIQETQYF.

The rearrangement joins TRBV5-4 to TRBJ2-1; a possible D gene is TRBD1 (5 bases). The CDR3 is made up of 14 amino acids. Trimming removed 0 bases at V and 9 bases at J, with 13 bases between. Germline V gene sequence: CDR1 SGHNT, CDR2 YYREEE (reference sequence). In DNA form, the CDR3 reads TGTGCCAGCAGCTTGGGTGGCAGGGCCGGTGAGCAGTTCTTC. It translates to CASSLGGRAGEQFF.

The chain is built from TRBV4-1 and TRBJ2-2; TRBD2 matches 12 bases. The germline V gene has CDR1 MGHRA and CDR2 YSYEKL. V trimming: 0 bases; J trimming: 3 bases; junction bases outside the gene matches: 5. This CDR3 is 18 amino acids long. CDR3 protein: CASSQEKTSGRYTGELFF. CDR3 DNA sequence: TGCGCCAGCAGCCAAGAGAAGACTAGCGGGAGATACACCGGGGAGCTGTTTTTT.

Only one count was recorded for this clone. The chain is built from TRBV14 and TRBJ1-1; no clear D. Trimming took off 3 bases at V and 6 bases at J, with 5 bases between the two ends. The CDR3 is 11 residues long. The V gene's germline CDR1 is SGHDN and CDR2 FVKESK. The CDR3 here is CASSQGPEAFF. CDR3 coding DNA: TGTGCCAGCAGCCAGGGCCCTGAAGCTTTCTTT.

The V and J genes are TRBV27 and TRBJ2-3; 13 bases align to TRBD2. This CDR3 has 17 amino acids. With 5 bases clipped from V and 5 bases from J, the junction kept 10 bases outside the gene matches. Germline V gene sequence: CDR1 MNHEY, CDR2 SMNVEV (reference sequence). The CDR3 sequence: CASSRRRGLAGKDTQYF. The DNA of the CDR3 is TGTGCCAGCAGTCGACGGCGGGGACTAGCGGGGAAAGATACGCAGTATTTT.

The chain is built from TRBV9 and TRBJ2-6; 9 positions agree with TRBD2. Unmatched junction bases numbered 1, after V lost 0 bases and J lost 0 bases. The CDR3 has 17 residues. CDR1 and CDR2 (germline): SGDLS, YYNGEE. The CDR3 is CASSVGGGASGANVLTF. CDR3 bases: TGTGCCAGCAGCGTAGGCGGGGGGGCCTCTGGGGCCAACGTCCTGACTTTC.

The chain employs TRBV11-2 and TRBJ2-7; TRBD2 agrees at 8 bases. CDR3 length equals 19 residues. V was pared by 1 base and J by 6 bases, with 20 bases of the junction left unmatched. Germline V gives CDR1 SGHAT, CDR2 FQNNGV. Written as DNA, the CDR3 is TGTGCCAGCAGCTTAGGTGGGCCGGCGGTAGCGGGGAGGGGGAGCGAGCAGTACTTC. This encodes CASSLGGPAVAGRGSEQYF.

V gene TRBV6-6 combines with J gene TRBJ2-5, with 7 nucleotides matching TRBD2. In germline, CDR1 is MNHNY, CDR2 SVGAGI (reference sequence). The CDR3 contains 15 residues. Trimming removed 4 bases from V and 2 bases from J; junction bases left unmatched: 7. The CDR3 here is CASSSPGSGQETQYF. For the CDR3, the DNA is TGTGCCAGCAGTTCCCCGGGTAGCGGGCAAGAGACCCAGTACTTC.

This clone was counted a single time. V and J are TRBV6-6 and TRBJ1-5, with D possibly TRBD1 on 5 matching bases. Trimming removed 5 bases at V and 2 bases at J, with 25 bases between. Germline V lookup: CDR1 MNHNY, CDR2 SVGAGI (reference sequence). The CDR3 totals 19 residues. CDR3 sequence reads: CASSPNTPWSGGGNQPQHF. CDR3 in DNA: TGTGCCAGCAGTCCCAACACCCCGTGGTCCGGGGGTGGCAATCAGCCCCAGCATTTT.

This sequence joins TRBV19 and TRBJ2-2, with TRBD1 as a possible D gene (6 bases). The germline V gene encodes CDR1 LNHDA and CDR2 SQIVND (reference sequence). The V and J ends lost 6 bases and 0 bases respectively, with 11 bases between them. This CDR3 is built from 15 residues. The CDR3 DNA is TGTGCCAGTAGGACAGGACGTTCGAACACCGGGGAGCTGTTTTTT. It specifies CASRTGRSNTGELFF.

The J gene is TRBJ2-1, the V gene TRBV5-1, with 9 bases that match TRBD2. The V segment lost 4 bases and the J segment 4 bases; nucleotides outside the gene matches: 6. The CDR3 has 15 residues. Germline V gene lookup returns CDR1 SGHRS and CDR2 YFSETQ. The CDR3 nucleotides are TGCGCCAGCAGCCTATTAGCGGGAGATTACAATGAGCAGTTCTTC. Residues: CASSLLAGDYNEQFF.

The chain uses TRBV6-6 and TRBJ1-6; D is uncertain. The V gene's germline CDR1 is MNHNY and CDR2 SVGAGI (reference sequence). With 6 bases removed from V and 6 bases from J, the gap between germline ends came to 9 bases. The CDR3 loop spans 13 amino acids. CDR3 region: CASREVGNSPLHF. CDR3 bases: TGTGCCAGCAGGGAGGTGGGTAATTCACCCCTCCACTTT.

The J gene is TRBJ2-7, the V gene TRBV10-3; D is possibly TRBD1 (5 bases). Per germline, CDR1 ENHRY and CDR2 SYGVKD. V was trimmed by 3 bases and J by 11 bases, leaving 14 bases between them. This CDR3 has 12 amino acids. The CDR3 DNA sequence: TGTGCCATCAGTGAATCAGGGCTAAAGGAGTACTTC. It codes for CAISESGLKEYF.

The count of this clone is one. The chain joins TRBV6-2 or TRBV6-3 to TRBJ1-4, with TRBD1 identical over 9 bases. Germline V gene sequence: CDR1 MNHEY, CDR2 SVGEGT. Trimming took 6 bases from V and 14 from J; bases not matched to a gene: 13. The CDR3 spans 14 residues. The CDR3 DNA follows: TGTGCCAGCAGCCTCCGGGGACAGGGACGATTTCTGTTTTTT. Protein sequence: CASSLRGQGRFLFF.

In nucleotides, the CDR3 is TGCGCCAGCAGCCCGGGACAGGGGGGCATAAACATTCAGTACTTC. It translates to CASSPGQGGINIQYF. The rearrangement joins TRBV5-1 to TRBJ2-4, with 11 nucleotides matching TRBD1. The CDR3 is made up of 15 amino acids. Germline V gene data show CDR1 as SGHRS and CDR2 as YFSETQ. V was pared by 4 bases and J by 6 bases, with 6 bases of the junction left unmatched.